This T cell receptor beta chain was identified during a study of T cell repertoires in cytomegalovirus infection (dated by TCRdb to between 2018 and 2021). Study-level background: The HLA type of each donor mattered for the analysis, because public TCR beta signatures pointed to carriage of CMV infection along with the matching HLA type.

Broad study findings and their caveats: Carriers of CMV infection plus the relevant HLA type were discriminated by the cumulative frequency of public TCR beta family members in the study cohort and in an independent roughly 350-donor cohort. The ex vivo response was dominated by HLA-C-restricted CMV-specific TCR beta clonotypes, which also provided the single most frequent clonotype in two of eight donors.

This clonotype was found a few times. Its antigen target is currently unknown. It has no much larger one-base neighbor in the sample; base qualities were not kept. The sequencing machine was an Illumina HiSeq 1500. The raw public reads went through TCRdb reprocessing: fastp at Q25, MiXCR clone calling, in-frame beta chains kept. Every CDR3 protein is listed once, alongside the most common genes and DNA of its rows. The sample contains about 740,000 distinct CDR3 sequences, 35% to 45% of them found a single time. Roughly 2.9% of the sample goes to the ten largest clones. Spanning cysteine to phenylalanine, the CDR3 consists of 13 amino acids. Solely the CDR3 DNA is kept, with 39 bases framed from the first base. CDR1 and CDR2 are drawn from the germline V gene (reference sequence): SEHNR, FQNEAQ. V is shortened by 5 bases, J by 4 bases, and the region joining them spans 11 bases.

The chain couples TRBV7-9 to TRBJ1-2; the D gene is unclear. The clonotype was recovered from a human donor in good health (CMV status not recorded). Some clones in this sample may be carry-over from other donors' samples. Sequencing was done on a sample of PBMCs. The base sequence is TGTGCCAGCAGCCACGGACGGAGCTATGGCTACACCTTC. Translated, it gives CASSHGRSYGYTF.